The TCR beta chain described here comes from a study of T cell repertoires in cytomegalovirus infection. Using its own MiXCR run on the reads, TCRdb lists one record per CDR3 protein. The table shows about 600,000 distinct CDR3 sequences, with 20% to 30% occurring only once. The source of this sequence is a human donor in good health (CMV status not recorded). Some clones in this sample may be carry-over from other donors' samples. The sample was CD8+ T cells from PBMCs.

The CDR3 DNA sequence: TGTGCCAGCAGCCAAACGCGGACAGGGGTCTCCTACAATGAGCAGTTCTTC. Translating gives CASSQTRTGVSYNEQFF. The chain recombines TRBV14 with TRBJ2-1; 9 nucleotides match TRBD1. CDR1 and CDR2 from the germline V gene are SGHDN and FVKESK. The CDR3 length is 17 residues. V was clipped by 2 bases and J by 0 bases; unmatched bases: 5.